The 14 T cell receptor beta chains below all came from one sample that was sequenced in a study of blood T cell repertoires in COVID-19. The assay was immunoSEQ multiplex PCR, and TCRdb's table has in-frame clones only and misses some. The table includes roughly 100,000 clones, approximately 88% detected once. The source material was peripheral blood. The receptors come from a woman in her sixties or seventies with acute or convalescent COVID-19.

This sequence joins TRBV11-2 and TRBJ1-3; D ambiguous. Trimming shortened V by 3 bases and J by 5 bases, and 14 bases separated the two germline ends. This CDR3 contains 15 residues. Germline V CDR1 and CDR2: SGHAT, FQNNGV. The CDR3 nucleotides read TGTGCCAGCAGCTTGGGCCGGATCTTTCGAAACACCATATATTTT. It encodes CASSLGRIFRNTIYF.

The chain uses TRBV11-2 and TRBJ1-4; possibly TRBD1 for D (6 bases). Germline CDR1 is SGHAT and CDR2 is FQNNGV. The CDR3 consists of 14 residues. The ends were cut back, 3 bases at V and 7 bases at J, with 12 bases in the middle. The CDR3 sequence is CASSFTGTAEKLFF. The CDR3 nucleotides read TGTGCCAGCAGCTTTACAGGGACCGCTGAAAAACTGTTTTTT.

This clone has only a few counts. This sequence joins TRBV24-1 and TRBJ2-4; 11 bases line up with TRBD1. CDR3 length: 15 residues. The V gene end was trimmed by 3 bases and the J gene end by 8 bases; junction bases not matched to a gene: 5. Germline CDR1 is KGHDR and CDR2 is SFDVKD. CDR3 sequence: CATSDRTGGLDIQYF. CDR3 DNA sequence: TGTGCCACCAGTGATAGGACAGGGGGCTTGGACATTCAGTACTTC.

This chain links TRBV7-9 with TRBJ1-3; 9 nucleotides align to TRBD1. CDR1 and CDR2 from the germline V gene are SEHNR and FQNEAQ (reference sequence). V was pared by 8 bases and J by 4 bases, with 6 bases of the junction left unmatched. The CDR3 totals 14 residues. Written as DNA, the CDR3 is TGTGCCAGCTTCAGGACAGGGGCAGGAAACACCATATATTTT. Translated: CASFRTGAGNTIYF.

The chain joins TRBV5-4 to TRBJ2-2; D is possibly TRBD2 (7 bases). The V and J ends lost 4 bases and 1 base respectively, with 14 bases between them. Per the germline V gene, CDR1 is SGHNT and CDR2 is YYREEE (reference sequence). The CDR3 has 16 amino acids. The CDR3 sequence is CASSRGGARNTGELFF. CDR3 coding DNA: TGTGCCAGCAGCAGGGGGGGGGCGCGGAACACCGGGGAGCTGTTTTTT.

V gene TRBV19 combines with J gene TRBJ1-2, with D perhaps matching TRBD1 (5 bases). V dropped 3 bases and J dropped 1 base, with 6 bases sitting between them. The CDR3 spans 13 residues. Germline values: CDR1 LNHDA, CDR2 SQIVND (reference sequence). CDR3 DNA sequence: TGTGCCAGTAGTATGGGACTTAACTATGGCTACACCTTC. This gives the protein CASSMGLNYGYTF.

This sequence joins TRBV19 and TRBJ2-5, with 9 positions matching TRBD1. Per germline, CDR1 LNHDA and CDR2 SQIVND (reference sequence). This CDR3 spans 15 amino acids. J gave up 5 bases and V 2 bases, and 6 bases lay outside the gene matches. Here the CDR3 reads CASSILGQGGETQYF. In nucleotides, the CDR3 is TGTGCCAGTAGTATACTGGGACAGGGCGGGGAGACCCAGTACTTC.

V usage is TRBV15 and J usage is TRBJ2-1, with TRBD2 identical over 7 bases. V was clipped by 0 bases and J by 0 bases; unmatched bases: 11. The CDR3 extends over 19 amino acids. The germline V gene has CDR1 LNHNV and CDR2 YYDKDF (reference sequence). This chain's CDR3 is CATSRDLSSGQSSYNEQFF. CDR3 nucleotide sequence: TGTGCCACCAGCAGAGATCTTTCTAGCGGTCAGAGCTCCTACAATGAGCAGTTCTTC.

In this sample, this clone turned up once. V gene TRBV19 combines with J gene TRBJ1-1; 7 bases map to TRBD1. This CDR3 has 15 residues. Germline lookup yields CDR1 LNHDA and CDR2 SQIVND (reference sequence). V gave up 5 bases and J gave up 5 bases; unmatched junction bases: 11. In DNA, the CDR3 is TGTGCCAGTAGTGGAGGGGGCATTGGAAAAACTGAAGCTTTCTTT. It specifies CASSGGGIGKTEAFF.

The rearrangement links TRBV7-9 to TRBJ1-2; 9 nucleotides line up with TRBD1. The length of the CDR3 is 15 residues. The J segment lost 7 bases and the V segment lost 5 bases, leaving 11 bases of the junction unmatched. CDR1 is SEHNR, CDR2 FQNEAQ, per germline (reference sequence). The CDR3 DNA reads as TGTGCCAGCAGCCCATCGACAGGGGGGCTGGGTGGCTACACCTTC. This sequence encodes CASSPSTGGLGGYTF.

The V call is TRBV5-1, the J call TRBJ2-3, with a tentative D call TRBD2 (6 bases). V was cut by 2 bases and J by 0 bases, with 13 bases left in between. Germline V gives CDR1 SGHRS, CDR2 YFSETQ. The CDR3 loop spans 16 amino acids. CDR3 region: CASSFNLARSTDTQYF. As DNA, the CDR3 is TGCGCCAGCAGCTTCAACCTAGCGAGGAGCACAGATACGCAGTATTTT.

This chain links TRBV5-4 with TRBJ1-4; weak D call: TRBD1 (5 bases). V was cut by 10 bases and J by 6 bases, with 16 bases left in between. The CDR3 contains 13 residues. Germline V gene lookup returns CDR1 SGHNT and CDR2 YYREEE (reference sequence). The CDR3 nucleotides read TGTGCCGGCGGGGACCTGCTTGATGAAAAACTGTTTTTT. This translates into CAGGDLLDEKLFF.

The table lists this clone with a count of one. The V gene is TRBV30, the J gene TRBJ2-1; a possible D gene is TRBD2 (5 bases). This CDR3 contains 12 residues. Germline CDR1 reads GTSNPN; CDR2 reads SVGIG (reference sequence). Trimming removed 3 bases at V and 3 bases at J, with 6 bases between. In DNA, the CDR3 is TGTGCCTGGAGCGGACTCTACAATGAGCAGTTCTTC. This encodes CAWSGLYNEQFF.

The V gene is TRBV10-1, the J gene TRBJ2-5, with D hard to call. Trimming removed 3 bases from V and 2 bases from J, with 10 bases in between. The CDR3 is made up of 14 amino acids. Germline V lookup: CDR1 WNHNN, CDR2 SYGVQD (reference sequence). The chain's CDR3 is CASSERVIQETQYF. The CDR3 DNA reads as TGCGCCAGCAGTGAACGGGTAATTCAAGAGACCCAGTACTTC.